This T cell receptor (beta chain) was profiled in a study of OX40 agonist ivuxolimab in advanced cancers. TCRdb keeps only in-frame clones here, not all; method: immunoSEQ multiplex PCR. Counted here are over 15,000 clones, about 92% occurring once; the ten biggest clones make up around 49%. Germline CDR1 reads SGHTA; CDR2 reads FQGTGA. The CDR3 is made up of 13 amino acids. V dropped 4 bases and J dropped 7; count of bases not matched to a gene: 5. The sample here was CD4+ or CD8+ T cells sorted from blood, taken in a trial of the OX40 agonist ivuxolimab. V gene TRBV7-3 combines with J gene TRBJ2-7; 9 nucleotides line up with TRBD1. The receptor's source is an adult with an advanced solid tumor such as melanoma, head and neck, liver or kidney cancer. The chain's CDR3 is CASSWGQGGEQYF. The CDR3 DNA sequence: TGTGCCAGCAGCTGGGGACAGGGTGGTGAGCAGTACTTC.